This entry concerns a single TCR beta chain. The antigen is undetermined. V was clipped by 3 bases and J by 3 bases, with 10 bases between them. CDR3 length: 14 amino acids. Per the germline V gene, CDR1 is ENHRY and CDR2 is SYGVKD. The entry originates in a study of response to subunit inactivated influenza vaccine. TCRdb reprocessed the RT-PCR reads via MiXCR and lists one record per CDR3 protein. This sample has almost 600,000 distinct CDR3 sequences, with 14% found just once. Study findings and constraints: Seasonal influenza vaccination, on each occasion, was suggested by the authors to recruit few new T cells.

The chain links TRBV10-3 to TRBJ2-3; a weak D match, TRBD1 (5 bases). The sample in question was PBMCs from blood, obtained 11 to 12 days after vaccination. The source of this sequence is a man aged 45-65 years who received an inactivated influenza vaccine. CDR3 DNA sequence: TGTGCCATCAGTGATCCCCAGGGAACAGATACGCAGTATTTT. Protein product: CAISDPQGTDTQYF.